The 10 T cell receptor beta chains presented below share a single source sample, sequenced in a study of T cell changes during pregnancy in multiple sclerosis. Sequenced by immunoSEQ multiplex PCR; TCRdb stores in-frame clones only, minus some. This table has about 80,000 clones, about 91% appearing once. The sequenced sample was peripheral blood, obtained before pregnancy. These receptors came from a female donor with multiple sclerosis, enrolled in a pregnancy study.

This sequence joins TRBV10-3 and TRBJ1-2, with D maybe TRBD1 (5 bases). Germline V gene data show CDR1 as ENHRY and CDR2 as SYGVKD. This CDR3 spans 17 amino acids. Trimming removed 8 bases at V and 2 bases at J, with 24 bases between. The chain's CDR3 is CAISRPGNPKSNYGYTF. The CDR3 nucleotides are TGTGCCATCTCTCGCCCAGGGAATCCCAAATCGAACTATGGCTACACCTTC.

The chain is built from TRBV6-5 and TRBJ1-2; weak D call: TRBD1 (6 bases). V was clipped by 5 bases and J by 4 bases, with 17 bases between them. This CDR3 comprises 15 residues. Germline-derived CDR1 and CDR2 are MNHEY and SVGAGI. Here the CDR3 DNA reads TGTGCCAGCAGTCCCGAGGGGGGGACGATCTATGGCTACACCTTC. Its translation is CASSPEGGTIYGYTF.

The genes are TRBV5-1 and TRBJ2-7; D perhaps matches TRBD2 (5 bases). Per the germline V gene, CDR1 is SGHRS and CDR2 is YFSETQ. The V gene lost 7 bases and the J gene lost 5 bases, with 22 bases spanning the gap. This CDR3 region has 15 residues. CDR3 sequence (DNA): TGCGCCAGCGCCGCGGCCCGGGGAAATTATCACGAGCAGTACTTC. This codes for CASAAARGNYHEQYF.

The rearrangement uses TRBV10-1 and TRBJ1-5, with 7 bases aligning to TRBD1. The junction had 6 bases not matched to a gene; V was cut back by 4 bases and J by 0 bases. The CDR3 runs to 16 residues. Germline V gene lookup returns CDR1 WNHNN and CDR2 SYGVQD (reference sequence). The CDR3 DNA reads TGCGCCAGCAGTGTAGGGGGCAGTTATAGCAATCAGCCCCAGCATTTT. Amino acids: CASSVGGSYSNQPQHF.

The chain combines TRBV18 with TRBJ1-2; D is perhaps TRBD1 (6 bases). This CDR3 is 13 amino acids long. The V gene lost 2 bases and the J gene lost 8 bases, with 12 bases spanning the gap. CDR1 and CDR2 from the germline V gene are KGHSH and LQKENI. CDR3 nucleotides: TGTGCCAGCTCACCAGGGGGCGCGGAAGGCTACACCTTC. Translation: CASSPGGAEGYTF.

This clone occurred once. The J gene is TRBJ2-7, the V gene TRBV7-9; D is uncertain. Germline V gene lookup returns CDR1 SEHNR and CDR2 FQNEAQ (reference sequence). The ends were cut back, 6 bases at V and 1 base at J, with 7 bases in the middle. The CDR3 contains 12 residues. CDR3 in amino acids: CASSTVSYEQYF. CDR3 coding DNA: TGTGCCAGCAGTACGGTTTCCTACGAGCAGTACTTC.

The chain is built from TRBV5-1 and TRBJ1-3; TRBD1 is a possible D gene (5 bases). The CDR3 covers 14 residues. V was shortened by 5 bases and J by 4 bases, with 13 bases between the two germline ends. Germline values: CDR1 SGHRS, CDR2 YFSETQ. The CDR3 sequence is CASSPRGGGNTIYF. The CDR3 DNA reads as TGCGCCAGCAGTCCTCGGGGGGGAGGAAACACCATATATTTT.

J is TRBJ2-2 and V is TRBV27, with 10 bases lining up with TRBD2. Unmatched junction bases numbered 6, after V lost 8 bases and J lost 6 bases. The CDR3 has 14 amino acids. CDR1 and CDR2 (germline): MNHEY, SMNVEV (reference sequence). The CDR3 bases are TGTGCCAGCCGAGGGACTAGCGCGCCCGGGGAGCTGTTTTTT. Amino acids: CASRGTSAPGELFF.

V usage is TRBV11-3 and J usage is TRBJ2-7; weak D call: TRBD2 (6 bases). Per germline, CDR1 SGHNT and CDR2 YENEEA. This CDR3 region has 16 residues. The ends were cut back, 5 bases at V and 0 bases at J, with 17 bases in the middle. DNA for the CDR3: TGTGCCAGCAGCCCGATCCTAGCGTCGAGCTCCTACGAGCAGTACTTC. This sequence encodes CASSPILASSSYEQYF.

The chain has TRBV4-1 and TRBJ2-3, with TRBD1 matching over 9 bases. CDR1 MGHRA and CDR2 YSYEKL come from the germline V gene. With 1 base clipped from V and 2 bases from J, the junction kept 4 bases outside the gene matches. The CDR3 is made up of 16 amino acids. For the CDR3, the DNA is TGCGCCAGCAGCCAAGTTGGGACAGGGAACACAGATACGCAGTATTTT. Amino acids: CASSQVGTGNTDTQYF.